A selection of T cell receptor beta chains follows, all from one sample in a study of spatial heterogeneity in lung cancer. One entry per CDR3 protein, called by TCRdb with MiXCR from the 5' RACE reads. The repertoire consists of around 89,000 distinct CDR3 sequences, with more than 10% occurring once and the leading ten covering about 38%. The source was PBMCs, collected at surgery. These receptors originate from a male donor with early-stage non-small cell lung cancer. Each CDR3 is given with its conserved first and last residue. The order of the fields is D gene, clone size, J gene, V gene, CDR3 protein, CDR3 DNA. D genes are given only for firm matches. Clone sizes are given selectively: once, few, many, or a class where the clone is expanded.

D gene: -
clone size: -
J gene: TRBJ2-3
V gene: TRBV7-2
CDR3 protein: CASSLDGGSTDTQYF
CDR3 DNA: TGTGCCAGCAGCTTAGATGGCGGTAGCACAGATACGCAGTATTTT

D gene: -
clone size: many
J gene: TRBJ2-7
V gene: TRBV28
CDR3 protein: CASTQRTPVGQYF
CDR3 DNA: TGTGCCAGCACTCAGAGGACACCCGTCGGGCAGTACTTC

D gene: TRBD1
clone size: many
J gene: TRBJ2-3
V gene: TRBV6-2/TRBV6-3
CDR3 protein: CASTPSRGRVNTQYF
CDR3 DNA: TGTGCCAGCACCCCTAGCAGGGGGCGCGTGAATACGCAGTATTTT

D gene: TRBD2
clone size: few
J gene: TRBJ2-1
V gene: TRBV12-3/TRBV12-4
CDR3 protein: CASSLGTSGGINEQFF
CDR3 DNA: TGTGCCAGCAGTTTAGGGACTAGCGGGGGGATCAATGAGCAGTTCTTC

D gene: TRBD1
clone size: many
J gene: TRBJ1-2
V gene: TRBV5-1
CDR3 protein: CASSRQGVASYGYTF
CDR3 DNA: TGCGCCAGCAGCAGACAGGGGGTAGCTTCCTATGGCTACACCTTC

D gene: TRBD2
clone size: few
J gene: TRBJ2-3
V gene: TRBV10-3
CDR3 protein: CAISESTSGGTDTQYF
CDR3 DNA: TGTGCCATCAGTGAGTCGACTAGCGGGGGGACAGATACGCAGTATTTT

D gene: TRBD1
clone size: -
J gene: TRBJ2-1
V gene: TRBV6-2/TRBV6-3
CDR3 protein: CASTTPTGASYNEQFF
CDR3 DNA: TGTGCCAGCACTACCCCGACAGGGGCGTCCTACAATGAGCAGTTCTTC

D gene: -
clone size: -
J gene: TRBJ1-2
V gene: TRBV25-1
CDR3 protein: CASSESGAHYGYTF
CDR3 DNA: TGTGCCAGCAGTGAATCGGGGGCCCACTATGGCTACACCTTC

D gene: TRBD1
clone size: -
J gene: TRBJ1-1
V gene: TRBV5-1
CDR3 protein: CASSLRGQSEAFF
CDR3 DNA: TGCGCCAGCAGCTTGAGGGGGCAGAGTGAAGCTTTCTTT

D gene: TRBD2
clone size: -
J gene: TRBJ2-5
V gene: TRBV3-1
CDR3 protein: CASSQASLAGGRETQYF
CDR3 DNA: TGTGCCAGCAGCCAAGCTTCCCTAGCGGGGGGGCGGGAGACCCAGTACTTC

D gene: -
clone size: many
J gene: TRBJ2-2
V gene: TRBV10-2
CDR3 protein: CASSGRAGRTGELFF
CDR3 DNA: TGCGCCAGCAGTGGCCGGGCGGGGCGCACCGGGGAGCTGTTTTTT

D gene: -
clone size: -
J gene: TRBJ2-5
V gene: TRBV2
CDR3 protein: CASSAPLRGVETQYF
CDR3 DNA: TGTGCCAGCAGTGCCCCGCTGAGGGGGGTTGAGACCCAGTACTTC

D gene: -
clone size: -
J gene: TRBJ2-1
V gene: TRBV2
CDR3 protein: CASSEVISSYNEQFF
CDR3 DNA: TGTGCCAGCAGTGAGGTTATAAGCTCCTACAATGAGCAGTTCTTC

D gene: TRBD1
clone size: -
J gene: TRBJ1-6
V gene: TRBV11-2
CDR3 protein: CASSLVGTGPRRAPLHF
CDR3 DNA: TGTGCCAGCAGCTTAGTCGGGACAGGCCCTAGGAGAGCACCCCTCCACTTT

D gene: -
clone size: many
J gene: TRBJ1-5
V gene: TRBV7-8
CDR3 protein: CASSLSSGGNQPQHF
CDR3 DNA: TGTGCCAGCAGCTTAAGTTCCGGGGGCAATCAGCCCCAGCATTTT

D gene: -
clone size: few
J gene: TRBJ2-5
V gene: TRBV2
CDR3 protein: CASRGWAHLRGSYQETQYF
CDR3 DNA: TGTGCCAGCCGTGGTTGGGCCCACCTACGCGGATCGTACCAAGAGACCCAGTACTTC

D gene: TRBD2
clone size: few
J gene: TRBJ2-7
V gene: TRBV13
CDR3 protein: CASSRGNLAGVAYEQYF
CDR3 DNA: TGTGCCAGCAGTCGGGGTAACCTAGCGGGGGTGGCCTACGAGCAGTACTTC

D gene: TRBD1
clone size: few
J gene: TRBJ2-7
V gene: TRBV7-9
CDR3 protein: CASSLRTGAYEQYF
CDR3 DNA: TGTGCCAGCAGCTTAAGGACAGGGGCGTACGAGCAGTACTTC

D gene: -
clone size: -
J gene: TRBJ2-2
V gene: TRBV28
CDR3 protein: CVSSPSGSGFWELFF
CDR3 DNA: TGTGTCAGCAGTCCATCGGGGAGCGGGTTCTGGGAGCTGTTTTTT

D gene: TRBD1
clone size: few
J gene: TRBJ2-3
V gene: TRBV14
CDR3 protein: CASSLLTGADTQYF
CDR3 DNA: TGTGCCAGCAGCCTATTAACAGGGGCAGATACGCAGTATTTT

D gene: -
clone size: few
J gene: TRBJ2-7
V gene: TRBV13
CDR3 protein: CASSPTISEQYF
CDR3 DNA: TGTGCCAGCAGCCCCACCATTTCCGAGCAGTACTTC

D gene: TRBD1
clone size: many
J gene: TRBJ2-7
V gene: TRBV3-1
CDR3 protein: CASSQDLRQGSYEQYF
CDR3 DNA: TGTGCCAGCAGCCAAGATCTGCGACAGGGTAGCTACGAGCAGTACTTC

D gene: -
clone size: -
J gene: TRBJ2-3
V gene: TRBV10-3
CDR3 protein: CAISESDGSADTQYF
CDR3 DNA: TGTGCCATCAGTGAGTCGGACGGGAGTGCAGATACGCAGTATTTT

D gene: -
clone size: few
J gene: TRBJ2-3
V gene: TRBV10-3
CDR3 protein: CAISESGRYTQYF
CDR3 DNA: TGTGCCATCAGTGAGTCGGGGCGCTATACGCAGTATTTT

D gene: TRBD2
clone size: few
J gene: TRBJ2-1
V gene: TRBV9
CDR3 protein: CASSAGTRSFGEQFF
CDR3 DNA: TGTGCCAGCAGCGCCGGGACTAGATCGTTTGGTGAGCAGTTCTTC

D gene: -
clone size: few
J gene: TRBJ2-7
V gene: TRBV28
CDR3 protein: CASTTAYEQYF
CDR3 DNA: TGTGCCAGCACCACGGCCTACGAGCAGTACTTC

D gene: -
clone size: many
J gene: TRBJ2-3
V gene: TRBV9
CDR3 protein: CASSVGGRASTDTQYF
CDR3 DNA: TGTGCCAGCAGCGTAGGAGGGCGGGCCAGCACAGATACGCAGTATTTT

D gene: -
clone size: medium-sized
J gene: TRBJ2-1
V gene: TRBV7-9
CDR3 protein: CASSLLGTPSDEQFF
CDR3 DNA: TGTGCCAGCAGCCTTCTGGGCACCCCTTCTGATGAGCAGTTCTTC

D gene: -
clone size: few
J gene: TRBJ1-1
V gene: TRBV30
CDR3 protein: CAWHRGLNTEAFF
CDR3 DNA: TGTGCCTGGCATAGGGGGTTGAACACTGAAGCTTTCTTT

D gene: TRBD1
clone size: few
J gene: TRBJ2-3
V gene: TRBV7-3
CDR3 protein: CASSSGQLGLDTQYF
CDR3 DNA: TGTGCCAGCAGCTCGGGACAGTTAGGGCTGGATACGCAGTATTTT

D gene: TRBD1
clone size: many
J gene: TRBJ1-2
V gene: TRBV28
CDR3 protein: CASSFTFRTGLNYGYTF
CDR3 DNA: TGTGCCAGCAGTTTTACCTTTAGGACAGGTCTCAACTATGGCTACACCTTC

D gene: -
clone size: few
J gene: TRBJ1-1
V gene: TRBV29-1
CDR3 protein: CSVEVGGEAFF
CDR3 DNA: TGCAGCGTTGAGGTAGGGGGTGAAGCTTTCTTT

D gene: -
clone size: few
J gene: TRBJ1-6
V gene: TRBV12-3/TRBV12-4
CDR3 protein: CASSLEGNSPLHF
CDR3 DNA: TGTGCCAGCAGTCTAGAGGGTAATTCACCCCTCCACTTT

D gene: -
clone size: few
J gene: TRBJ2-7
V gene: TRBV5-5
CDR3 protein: CASSFGTRSYEQYF
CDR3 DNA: TGTGCCAGCAGCTTCGGGACTCGTTCCTACGAGCAGTACTTC

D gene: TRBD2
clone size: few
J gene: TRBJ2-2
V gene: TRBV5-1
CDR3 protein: CASSLAVGLAANTGELFF
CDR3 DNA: TGCGCCAGCAGCTTGGCTGTGGGGCTAGCGGCGAACACCGGGGAGCTGTTTTTT

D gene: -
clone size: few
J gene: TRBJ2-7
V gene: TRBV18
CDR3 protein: CASSPYGIPYEQYF
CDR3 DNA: TGTGCCAGCTCACCCTACGGGATCCCCTACGAGCAGTACTTC

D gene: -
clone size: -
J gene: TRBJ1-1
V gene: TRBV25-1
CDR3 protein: CASSLMTGSTEAFF
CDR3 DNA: TGTGCCAGCAGCCTGATGACGGGGAGCACTGAAGCTTTCTTT